These 6 T cell receptor beta chains were all obtained from the same sample, sequenced in a study of blood T cell repertoires in COVID-19 (dated by TCRdb to 2019 to 2021). Library prep was done by the immunoSEQ multiplex PCR assay. In TCRdb, the immuneACCESS table is reduced to in-frame sequences with V and J assigned. These tables do not hold every clone; where another copy was compared, an unresolved V gene accounts for under half, and the others remain unexplained. Present in this sample are 100,000 to 120,000 clones, over 60% of which were seen just once. 16% of the sample rests with the top ten. The specimen was peripheral blood. The receptors were gathered from a woman of 80 years or more with active or convalescent COVID-19.

This rearrangement joins TRBV5-1 to TRBJ1-1, with 9 bases aligning to TRBD1. This CDR3 spans 14 amino acids. From germline, CDR1 is SGHRS and CDR2 YFSETQ. V gave up 3 bases and J gave up 4 bases; unmatched junction bases: 4. CDR3 sequence: CASSSWTGVTEAFF. CDR3 bases: TGCGCCAGCAGCTCCTGGACAGGGGTCACTGAAGCTTTCTTT.

This clone came up once. The chain links TRBV4-2 to TRBJ1-4, with 8 bases identical to TRBD1. In germline, CDR1 is LGHNA, CDR2 YNFKEQ. J was trimmed by 4 bases and V by 0 bases; bases with no gene match: 7. There are 17 residues in the CDR3. CDR3 nucleotides: TGTGCCAGCAGCCAAGATAGCAGGACAGGGCTTAATGAAAAACTGTTTTTT. This translates into CASSQDSRTGLNEKLFF.

The rearrangement links TRBV19 to TRBJ2-5, with 10 positions matching TRBD1. Losses at the gene ends were 3 bases for V and 3 bases for J; bases not matched to a gene: 7. The CDR3 sequence is 16 residues long. CDR1 and CDR2 from the germline V gene are LNHDA and SQIVND (reference sequence). CDR3 bases: TGTGCCAGTAGTATGGGGGCCGGGACAGGGGAAGAGACCCAGTACTTC. It encodes CASSMGAGTGEETQYF.

The V and J genes are TRBV9 and TRBJ1-3; tentative D call: TRBD1 (5 bases). Trimming removed 3 bases from V and 7 bases from J, with 8 bases in between. CDR1 SGDLS and CDR2 YYNGEE come from the germline V gene. The CDR3 length is 12 residues. CDR3 loop: CASSDNRNTIYF. For the CDR3, the DNA is TGTGCCAGCAGCGACAACAGGAACACCATATATTTT.

The chain joins TRBV27 to TRBJ1-2; 10 nucleotides agree with TRBD1. CDR3 length: 13 residues. Germline V gives CDR1 MNHEY, CDR2 SMNVEV (reference sequence). V lost 5 bases and J lost 4; bases outside the gene matches: 1. CDR3 region: CASSRTGGYGYTF. The CDR3 region has the DNA TGTGCCAGCAGTAGGACAGGGGGCTATGGCTACACCTTC.

V usage is TRBV5-6 and J usage is TRBJ2-1, with 14 bases identical to TRBD2. The CDR3 is 15 amino acids. The germline V gene encodes CDR1 SGHDT and CDR2 YYEEEE. V lost 3 bases to trimming and J lost 9 bases; unmatched junction nucleotides: 5. The CDR3 loop reads CASSSPGLAGVEQFF. CDR3 coding DNA: TGTGCCAGCAGCTCCCCGGGACTAGCGGGAGTTGAGCAGTTCTTC.